This passage covers 10 T cell receptor beta chains from one sample sequenced in a study of cytomegalovirus exposure and HLA in healthy donors. Primers for the PCR totalled 60 Vbeta and 13 Jbeta. Generated by immunoSEQ multiplex PCR, the TCRdb table keeps only in-frame clones and is missing some. The sample holds fewer than 120,000 clones; more than 60% are singletons and the top ten take 5% to 8%. The specimen was PBMCs. The source is a man younger than 45 in good health and CMV-seropositive.

This chain connects TRBV4-2 to TRBJ2-6; 7 nucleotides line up with TRBD1. CDR1 and CDR2 (germline): LGHNA, YNFKEQ. V lost 3 bases to trimming and J lost 1 base; unmatched junction nucleotides: 6. The CDR3 contains 17 residues. The CDR3 loop is CASSQETGSSGANVLTF. In DNA, the CDR3 is TGTGCCAGCAGCCAGGAGACAGGGTCGTCTGGGGCCAACGTCCTGACTTTC.

This chain joins TRBV6-6 and TRBJ2-7; TRBD1 aligns across 8 bases. Trimming cost V 3 bases and J 5 bases; bases outside gene matches: 6. This CDR3 contains 14 residues. The germline gives CDR1 MNHNY, CDR2 SVGAGI (reference sequence). DNA of the CDR3: TGTGCCAGCAGTTATAGGGACAGGAGCGACGAGCAGTACTTC. This codes for CASSYRDRSDEQYF.

J is TRBJ1-1 and V is TRBV2; D is undetermined. V shed 3 bases and J shed 1 base, with 9 bases lying between them. Germline V gene lookup returns CDR1 SNHLY and CDR2 FYNNEI. The CDR3 contains 14 residues. The CDR3 DNA is TGTGCCAGCAGTGATCTATCTGAGAACACTGAAGCTTTCTTT. Translation: CASSDLSENTEAFF.

This clone is deemed medium-sized (0.01 to 0.1%). This CDR3 is CASSLDSGDYEQYF. CDR3 in DNA: TGTGCCAGCAGCTTGGACAGCGGGGACTACGAGCAGTACTTC. J is TRBJ2-7 and V is TRBV5-5, with 7 bases fitting TRBD2. CDR1 is SGHKS and CDR2 is YYEKEE in the germline V gene (reference sequence). The ends lost 0 bases at V and 3 bases at J; junction bases unmatched: 3. There are 14 residues in the CDR3. Supplemented by reference TRBV5-5 and TRBJ2-7, the full variable domain reads DAGVTQSPTHLIKTRGQQVTLRCSPISGHKSVSWYQQVLGQGPQFIFQYYEKEERGRGNFPDRFSARQFPNYSSELNVNALLLGDSALYLCASSLDSGDYEQYFGPGTRLTVT.

The J gene is TRBJ1-4, the V gene TRBV28, with D unresolved. CDR3 length: 15 residues. Germline CDR1 reads MDHEN; CDR2 reads SYDVKM. V was clipped by 1 base and J by 7 bases, with 13 bases between them. CDR3 region: CASSLSTFRGEKLFF. DNA of the CDR3: TGTGCCAGCAGTTTATCCACCTTCCGGGGTGAAAAACTGTTTTTT. The full variable domain, rest sourced from reference TRBV28 and TRBJ1-4, is DVKVTQSSRYLVKRTGEKVFLECVQDMDHENMFWYRQDPGLGLRLIYFSYDVKMKEKGDIPEGYSVSREKKERFSLILESASTNQTSMYLCASSLSTFRGEKLFFGSGTQLSVL.

This clone showed up just a few times. The chain combines TRBV9 with TRBJ1-2; 7 bases are a match to TRBD1. Germline loops: CDR1 SGDLS, CDR2 YYNGEE. The V segment lost 6 bases and the J segment 5 bases; nucleotides outside the gene matches: 4. CDR3 size: 12 residues. CDR3 protein: CASTGTAYGYTF. The CDR3 DNA follows: TGTGCCAGCACCGGGACAGCTTATGGCTACACCTTC.

V usage is TRBV19 and J usage is TRBJ2-5, with a tentative D call TRBD1 (6 bases). The CDR3 has 14 amino acids. The germline V gene encodes CDR1 LNHDA and CDR2 SQIVND (reference sequence). The ends were cut back, 3 bases at V and 5 bases at J, with 13 bases in the middle. The CDR3 DNA sequence: TGTGCCAGTAGTATCGGGGCGAGGGGGGAGACCCAGTACTTC. Its translation is CASSIGARGETQYF. The full variable domain, with the rest looked up from reference TRBV19 and TRBJ2-5, is DGGITQSPKYLFRKEGQNVTLSCEQNLNHDAMYWYRQDPGQGLRLIYYSQIVNDFQKGDIAEGYSVSREKKESFPLTVTSAQKNPTAFYLCASSIGARGETQYFGPGTRLLVL.

The chain is built from TRBV5-1 and TRBJ2-1; 9 bases are shared with TRBD2. The V gene end was trimmed by 0 bases and the J gene end by 4 bases; junction bases not matched to a gene: 5. Germline lookup yields CDR1 SGHRS and CDR2 YFSETQ. The CDR3 runs 16 residues. The CDR3 region has the DNA TGCGCCAGCAGCTTGGAGGTTAGCGGGGGTTACAATGAGCAGTTCTTC. This gives the protein CASSLEVSGGYNEQFF.

The V call is TRBV2, the J call TRBJ1-1; TRBD1 agrees at 7 bases. Germline-derived CDR1 and CDR2 are SNHLY and FYNNEI. The CDR3 is 16 amino acids. Trimming took 6 bases from V and 1 from J; bases not matched to a gene: 11. The CDR3 coding sequence is TGTGCCAGCAGCCTAGGGGGGTACAGGGGGAACACTGAAGCTTTCTTT. Translated: CASSLGGYRGNTEAFF. Drawing the rest from reference TRBV2 and TRBJ1-1, the complete variable domain is EPEVTQTPSHQVTQMGQEVILRCVPISNHLYFYWYRQILGQKVEFLVSFYNNEISEKSEIFDDQFSVERPDGSNFTLKIRSTKLEDSAMYFCASSLGGYRGNTEAFFGQGTRLTVV.

This chain connects TRBV5-1 to TRBJ1-5; 8 bases align to TRBD1. Germline V gives CDR1 SGHRS, CDR2 YFSETQ. This CDR3 spans 15 amino acids. The junction had 5 bases not matched to a gene; V was cut back by 4 bases and J by 2 bases. The CDR3: CASSLLTGGNQPQHF. The CDR3 DNA follows: TGCGCCAGCAGCCTACTGACAGGGGGCAATCAGCCCCAGCATTTT.